This T cell receptor (beta chain) was observed in a study of vaccination and CD4 T cells after COVID-19. Treatment noted: approximately nine-day PBMC culture with coronavirus spike peptide pools or control peptides (ViraFEST assay). The germline V and J ends were trimmed by 6 bases and 0 bases, with 18 bases remaining between them. The CDR3 length is 16 residues. Per germline, CDR1 DFQATT and CDR2 SNEGSKA (reference sequence). Cultured CD4+ T cell DNA underwent sequencing with the Oncomine TCR Beta short-read assay. Each CDR3 protein is one row after TCRdb ran MiXCR on the PCR reads. The sample records 13,000 to 15,000 distinct CDR3 sequences, nearly 75% being singletons. To note about this clonotype: Its antigen is as yet unknown.

This clonotype was sampled from a human donor who had recovered from COVID-19. Sequenced: CD4+ T cells from blood, cultured in vitro. The rearrangement links TRBV20-1 to TRBJ1-5, with D unresolved. This chain's CDR3 is CSAHPLAAYSNQPQHF. CDR3 coding DNA: TGCAGTGCCCATCCTCTGGCAGCTTATAGCAATCAGCCCCAGCATTTT.